This T cell receptor (beta chain) is from a study of cytomegalovirus exposure and HLA in healthy donors. Study-wide points: Serostatus for CMV was the only available immune exposure information. Confirmation in vitro established that a few CMV-associated chains were specific for CMV antigens.

A word on this clone: Its antigen remains unidentified.

Germline CDR1 reads SGDLS; CDR2 reads YYNGEE. V dropped 5 bases and J dropped 7; count of bases not matched to a gene: 10. CDR3 length equals 15 residues. The study ran its PCR with 60 Vbeta and 13 Jbeta primers. Produced via immunoSEQ multiplex PCR; TCRdb's table is partial and in-frame only. Among 80,000 or so clones listed, around 80% were seen once. Sequencing input: PBMCs. The chain links TRBV9 to TRBJ2-4; 9 nucleotides match TRBD2. This sequence was found in a middle-aged man in good health and CMV-seropositive. CDR3 sequence (DNA): TGTGCCAGCAGTGATGGGGCGGGAGGGCTCAACATTCAGTACTTC. It is translated as CASSDGAGGLNIQYF.